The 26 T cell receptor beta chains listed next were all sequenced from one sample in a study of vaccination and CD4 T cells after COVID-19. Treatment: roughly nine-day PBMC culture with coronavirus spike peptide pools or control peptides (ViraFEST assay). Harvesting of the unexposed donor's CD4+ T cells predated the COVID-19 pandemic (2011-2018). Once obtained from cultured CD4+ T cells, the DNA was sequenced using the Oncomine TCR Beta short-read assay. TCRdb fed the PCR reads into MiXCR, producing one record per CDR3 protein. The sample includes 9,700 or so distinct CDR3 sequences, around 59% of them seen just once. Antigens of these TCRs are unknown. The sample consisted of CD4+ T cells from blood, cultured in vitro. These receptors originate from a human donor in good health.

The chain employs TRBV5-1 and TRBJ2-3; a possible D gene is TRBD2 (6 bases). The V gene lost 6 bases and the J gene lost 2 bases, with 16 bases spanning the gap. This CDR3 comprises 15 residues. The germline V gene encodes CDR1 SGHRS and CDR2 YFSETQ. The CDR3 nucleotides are TGCGCCAGCACCTCGGGACTGGAATCCACAGATACGCAGTATTTT. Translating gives CASTSGLESTDTQYF.

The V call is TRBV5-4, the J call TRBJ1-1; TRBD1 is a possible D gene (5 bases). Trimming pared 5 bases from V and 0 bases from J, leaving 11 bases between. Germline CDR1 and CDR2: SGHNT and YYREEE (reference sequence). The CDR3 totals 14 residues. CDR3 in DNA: TGTGCCAGCAGGTACGGGACCCTGAACACTGAAGCTTTCTTT. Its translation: CASRYGTLNTEAFF.

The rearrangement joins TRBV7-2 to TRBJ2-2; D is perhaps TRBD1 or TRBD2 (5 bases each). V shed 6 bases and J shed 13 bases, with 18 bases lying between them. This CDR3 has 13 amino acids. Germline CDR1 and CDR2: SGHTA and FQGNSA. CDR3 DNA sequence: TGTGCCAGCAGGGCCGGGACCTTAACGGGGCTGTTTTTT. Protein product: CASRAGTLTGLFF.

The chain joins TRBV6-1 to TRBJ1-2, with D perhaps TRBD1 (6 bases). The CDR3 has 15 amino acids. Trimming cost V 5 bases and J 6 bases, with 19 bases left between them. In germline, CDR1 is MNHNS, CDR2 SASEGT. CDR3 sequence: CASSPQGLISHGYTF. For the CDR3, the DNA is TGTGCCAGCAGTCCACAGGGACTGATTTCACATGGCTACACCTTC.

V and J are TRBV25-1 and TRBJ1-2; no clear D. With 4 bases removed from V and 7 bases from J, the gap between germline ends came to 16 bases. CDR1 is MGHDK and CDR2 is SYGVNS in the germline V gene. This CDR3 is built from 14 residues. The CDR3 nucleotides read TGTGCCAGCAGTGCCCCGGGGAGGGCCCTTGGCTACACCTTC. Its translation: CASSAPGRALGYTF.

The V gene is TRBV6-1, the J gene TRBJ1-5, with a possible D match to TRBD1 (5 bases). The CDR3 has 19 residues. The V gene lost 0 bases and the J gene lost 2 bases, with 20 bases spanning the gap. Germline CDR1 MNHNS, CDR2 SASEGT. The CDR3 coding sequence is TGTGCCAGCAGTGAAGCGCCAAAAGTAGGGACCGGTCGCAATCAGCCCCAGCATTTT. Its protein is CASSEAPKVGTGRNQPQHF.

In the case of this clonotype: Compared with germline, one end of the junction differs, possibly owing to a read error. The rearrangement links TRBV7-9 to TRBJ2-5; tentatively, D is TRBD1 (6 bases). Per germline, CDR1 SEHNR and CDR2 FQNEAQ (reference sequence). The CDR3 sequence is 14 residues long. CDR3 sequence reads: CASSLDRLQETQYF. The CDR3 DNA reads TGTGCCAGCAGTTTAGACAGGCTCCAAGAGACCCAGTACTTC.

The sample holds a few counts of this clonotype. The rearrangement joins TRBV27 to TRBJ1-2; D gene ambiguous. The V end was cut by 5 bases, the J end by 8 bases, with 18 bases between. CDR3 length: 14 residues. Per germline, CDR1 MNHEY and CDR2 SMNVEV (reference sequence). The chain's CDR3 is CASSDTRISGGYTF. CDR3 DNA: TGTGCCAGCAGTGACACCAGGATATCCGGGGGCTACACCTTC.

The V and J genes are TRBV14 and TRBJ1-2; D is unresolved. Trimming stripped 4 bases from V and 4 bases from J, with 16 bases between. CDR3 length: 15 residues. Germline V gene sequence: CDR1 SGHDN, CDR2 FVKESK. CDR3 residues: CASSLKAYVSYGYTF. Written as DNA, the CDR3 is TGTGCCAGCAGCCTCAAAGCCTACGTCAGCTATGGCTACACCTTC.

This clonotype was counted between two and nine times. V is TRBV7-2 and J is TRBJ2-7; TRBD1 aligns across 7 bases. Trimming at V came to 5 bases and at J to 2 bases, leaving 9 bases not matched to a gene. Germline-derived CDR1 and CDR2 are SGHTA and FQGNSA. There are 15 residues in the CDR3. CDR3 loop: CASSTVPGTAYEQYF. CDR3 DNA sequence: TGTGCCAGCAGCACAGTACCCGGGACAGCCTACGAGCAGTACTTC.

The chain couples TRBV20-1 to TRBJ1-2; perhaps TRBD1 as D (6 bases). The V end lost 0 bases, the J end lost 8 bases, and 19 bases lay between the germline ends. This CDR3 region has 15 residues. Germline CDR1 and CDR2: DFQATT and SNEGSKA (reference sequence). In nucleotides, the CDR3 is TGCAGTGCTAGAGAGAAGCCACTGACAGGAGGCGGCTACACCTTC. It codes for CSAREKPLTGGGYTF.

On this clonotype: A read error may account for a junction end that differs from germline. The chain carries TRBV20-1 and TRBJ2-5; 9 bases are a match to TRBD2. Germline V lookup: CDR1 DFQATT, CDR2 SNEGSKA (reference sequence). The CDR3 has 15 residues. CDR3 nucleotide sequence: TGCAGTGCTAGAGATCGGCGGGAGGGCTTGGAGACTCAGTACTTC. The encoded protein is CSARDRREGLETQYF.

The CDR3 coding sequence is TGCGCCAGCAGCTTGGTGACAGGGGGCACCTTGAACACTGAAGCTTTCTTT. As protein: CASSLVTGGTLNTEAFF. V and J are TRBV5-1 and TRBJ1-1; 10 nucleotides line up with TRBD1. Germline lookup yields CDR1 SGHRS and CDR2 YFSETQ. V gave up 0 bases and J gave up 0 bases; unmatched junction bases: 5. This CDR3 is 17 amino acids long.

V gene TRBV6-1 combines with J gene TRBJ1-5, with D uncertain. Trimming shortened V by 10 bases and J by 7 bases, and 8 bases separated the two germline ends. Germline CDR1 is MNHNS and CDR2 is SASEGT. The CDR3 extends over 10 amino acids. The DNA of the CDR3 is TGTGCCAACCCGGTCCAGCCCCAGCATTTT. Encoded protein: CANPVQPQHF.

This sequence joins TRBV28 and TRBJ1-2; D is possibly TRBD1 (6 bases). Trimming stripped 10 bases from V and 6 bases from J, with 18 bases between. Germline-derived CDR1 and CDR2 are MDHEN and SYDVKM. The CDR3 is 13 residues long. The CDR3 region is CATAQGSENGYTF. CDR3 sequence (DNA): TGTGCCACTGCACAGGGCTCGGAAAATGGCTACACCTTC.

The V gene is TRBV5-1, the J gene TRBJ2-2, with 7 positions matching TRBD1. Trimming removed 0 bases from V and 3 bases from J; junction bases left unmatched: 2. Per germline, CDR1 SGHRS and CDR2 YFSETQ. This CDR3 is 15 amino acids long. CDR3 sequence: CASSLAGTDTGELFF. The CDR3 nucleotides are TGCGCCAGCAGCTTGGCCGGGACAGACACCGGGGAGCTGTTTTTT.

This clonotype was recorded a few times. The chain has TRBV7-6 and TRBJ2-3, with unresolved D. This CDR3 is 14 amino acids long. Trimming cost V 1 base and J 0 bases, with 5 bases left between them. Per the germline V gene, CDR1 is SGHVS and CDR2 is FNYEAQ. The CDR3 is CASSLDSSTDTQYF. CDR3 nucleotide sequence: TGTGCCAGCAGCTTAGATTCCAGCACAGATACGCAGTATTTT.

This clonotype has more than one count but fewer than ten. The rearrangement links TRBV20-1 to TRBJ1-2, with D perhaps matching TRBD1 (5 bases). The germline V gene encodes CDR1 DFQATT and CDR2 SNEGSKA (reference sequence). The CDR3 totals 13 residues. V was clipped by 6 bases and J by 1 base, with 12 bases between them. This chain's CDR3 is CSAGGYLNYGYTF. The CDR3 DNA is TGCAGTGCCGGGGGATACCTTAACTATGGCTACACCTTC.

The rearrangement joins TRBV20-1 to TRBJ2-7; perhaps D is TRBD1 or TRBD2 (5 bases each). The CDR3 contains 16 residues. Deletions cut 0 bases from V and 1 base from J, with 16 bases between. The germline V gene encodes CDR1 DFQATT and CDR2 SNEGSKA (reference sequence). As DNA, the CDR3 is TGCAGTGCTAGAGATCTCTTGGGACCAAATTCCTACGAGCAGTACTTC. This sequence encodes CSARDLLGPNSYEQYF.

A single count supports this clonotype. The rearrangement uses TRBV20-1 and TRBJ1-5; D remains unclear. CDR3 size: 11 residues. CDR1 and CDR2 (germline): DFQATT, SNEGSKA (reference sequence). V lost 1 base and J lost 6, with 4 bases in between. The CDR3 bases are TGCAGTGCTAGAGTTGGTCAGCCCCAGCATTTT. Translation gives CSARVGQPQHF.

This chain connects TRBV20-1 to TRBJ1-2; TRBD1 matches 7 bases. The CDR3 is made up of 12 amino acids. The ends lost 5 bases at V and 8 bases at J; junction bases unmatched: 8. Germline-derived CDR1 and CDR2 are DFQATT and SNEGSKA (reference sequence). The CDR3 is CSAEDRRGGYTF. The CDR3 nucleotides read TGCAGTGCTGAGGACAGGCGGGGGGGCTACACCTTC.

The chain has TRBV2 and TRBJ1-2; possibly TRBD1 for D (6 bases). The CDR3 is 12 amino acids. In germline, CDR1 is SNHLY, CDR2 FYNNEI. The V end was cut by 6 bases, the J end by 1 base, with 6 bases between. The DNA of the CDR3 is TGTGCCAGCAGGGACAGTAACTATGGCTACACCTTC. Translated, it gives CASRDSNYGYTF.

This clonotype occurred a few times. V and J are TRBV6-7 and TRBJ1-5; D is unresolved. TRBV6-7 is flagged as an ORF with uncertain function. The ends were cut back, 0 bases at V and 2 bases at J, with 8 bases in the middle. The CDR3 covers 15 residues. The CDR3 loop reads CASSYSGRGNQPQHF. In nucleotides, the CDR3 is TGTGCCAGCAGTTACTCAGGGAGGGGCAATCAGCCCCAGCATTTT.

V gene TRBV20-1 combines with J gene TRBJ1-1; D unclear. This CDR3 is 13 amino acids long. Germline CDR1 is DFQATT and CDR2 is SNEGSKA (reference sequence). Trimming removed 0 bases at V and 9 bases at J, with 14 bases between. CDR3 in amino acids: CSARDLQNTKAFF. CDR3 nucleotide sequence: TGCAGTGCTAGAGATCTACAGAACACCAAAGCTTTCTTT.

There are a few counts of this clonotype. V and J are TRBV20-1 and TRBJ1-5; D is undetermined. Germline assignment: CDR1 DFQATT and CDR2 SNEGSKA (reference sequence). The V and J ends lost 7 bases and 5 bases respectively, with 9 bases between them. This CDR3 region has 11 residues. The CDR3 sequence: CSGSWDQPQHF. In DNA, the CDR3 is TGCAGTGGGAGCTGGGATCAGCCCCAGCATTTT.

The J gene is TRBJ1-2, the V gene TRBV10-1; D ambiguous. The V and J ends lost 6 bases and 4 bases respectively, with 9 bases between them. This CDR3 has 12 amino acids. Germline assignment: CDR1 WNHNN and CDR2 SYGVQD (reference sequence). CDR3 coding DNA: TGCGCCAGCAGCTCGGACGGCTATGGCTACACCTTC. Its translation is CASSSDGYGYTF.